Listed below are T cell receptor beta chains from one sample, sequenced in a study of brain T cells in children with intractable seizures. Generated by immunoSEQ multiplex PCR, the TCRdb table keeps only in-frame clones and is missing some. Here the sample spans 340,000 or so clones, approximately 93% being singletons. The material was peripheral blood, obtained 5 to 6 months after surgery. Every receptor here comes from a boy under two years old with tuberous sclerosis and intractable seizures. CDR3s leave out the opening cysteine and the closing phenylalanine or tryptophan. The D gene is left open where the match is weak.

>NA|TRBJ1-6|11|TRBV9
ASSVDHNSPLH
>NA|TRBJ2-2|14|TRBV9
ASSVEARPNTGELF
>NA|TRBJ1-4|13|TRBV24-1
ATISPRGYNEKLF
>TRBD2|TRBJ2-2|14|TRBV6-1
ASSGLAGVNTGELF
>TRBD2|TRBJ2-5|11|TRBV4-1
ASSLASGETQY
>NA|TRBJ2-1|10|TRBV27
ASRGFGNEQF
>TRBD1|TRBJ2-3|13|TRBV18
ASSRRQGLTDTQY
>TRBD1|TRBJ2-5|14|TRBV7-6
ASTNVGQGRQETQY
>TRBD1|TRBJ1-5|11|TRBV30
AWSSGGGQPQH
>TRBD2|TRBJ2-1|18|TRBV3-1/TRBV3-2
ASSQDFGRLAGYSYNEQF
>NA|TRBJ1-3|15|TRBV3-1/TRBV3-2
ASSQDITDVSGNTIY
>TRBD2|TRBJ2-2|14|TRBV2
ASWLREGRNTGELF
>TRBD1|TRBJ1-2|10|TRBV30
AWRPGQYGYT
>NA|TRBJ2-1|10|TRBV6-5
ASSQVHNEQF
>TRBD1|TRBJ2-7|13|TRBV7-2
ASSLLTGLRYEQY
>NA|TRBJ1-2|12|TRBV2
ASKTDSSGYGYT
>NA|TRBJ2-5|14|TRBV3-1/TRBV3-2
ASSPPWDSLWETQY
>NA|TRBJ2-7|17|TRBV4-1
ASSQDGGIDQFGIYEQY
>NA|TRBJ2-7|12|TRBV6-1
ASSEYGGAYEQY
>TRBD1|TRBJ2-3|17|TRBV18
ASSPSGQGIGRRPDTQY
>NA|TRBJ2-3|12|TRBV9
ASSVGVSTDTQY
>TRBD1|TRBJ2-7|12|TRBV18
ASSSGTGGDEQY
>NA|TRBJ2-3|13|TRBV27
ASSHTPWSTDTQY
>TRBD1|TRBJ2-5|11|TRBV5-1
ASRGTGKETQY
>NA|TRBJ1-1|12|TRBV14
ASSQETGITEAF
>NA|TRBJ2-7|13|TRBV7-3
ASTFGGGRSYEQY
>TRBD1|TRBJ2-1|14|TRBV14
ASQLYRDRRNNEQF
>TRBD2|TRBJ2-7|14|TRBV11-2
ASSSLGRGSLYEQY
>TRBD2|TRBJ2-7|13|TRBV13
ASRIRLAGVYEQY
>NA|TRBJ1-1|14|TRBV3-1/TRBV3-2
ASSQETGAKNTEAF
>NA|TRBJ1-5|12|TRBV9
ASSKTGVDQPQH
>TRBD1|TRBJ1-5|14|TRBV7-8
ASSSWTGEEGQPQH